Reported below is one TCR beta chain. Its specificity is not known. The data belong to a study of vaccination and CD4 T cells after COVID-19. Study-wide background: Samples were taken after vaccination, a median of roughly 72 days after dose two, with a range of 14 to 241. The study, taken as a whole, reports: Convalescent patients' clones that were vaccine-specific were spike mono-reactive in 304 of 307 cases.

An Oncomine TCR Beta short-read assay was used to sequence the DNA from cultured CD4+ T cells. The source of extracted genomic DNA was cultured CD4+ T cells. TCRdb analysed the PCR reads with MiXCR anew, one entry per CDR3 protein. The table shows more than 6,000 distinct CDR3 sequences, with more than 50% occurring only once. Treatment indicated: roughly 10-day PBMC culture with coronavirus spike peptide pools or control peptides (ViraFEST assay). The V and J ends lost 5 bases and 4 bases respectively, with 11 bases between them. CDR1 and CDR2 (germline): LNHDA, SQIVND (reference sequence). The CDR3 contains 13 residues.

The sample consisted of cultured CD4+ T cells from blood, taken after SARS-CoV-2 vaccination. The clonotype originates from a human donor with COVID-19. The genes are TRBV19 and TRBJ1-2, with D perhaps TRBD1 (5 bases). The CDR3 protein is CASSLGETYGYTF. In DNA form, the CDR3 reads TGTGCCAGTAGTTTGGGGGAAACCTATGGCTACACCTTC.